Below are 18 T cell receptor beta chains sequenced from a single sample in a study of early T cells in non-severe SARS-CoV-2 infection. Via MiXCR, TCRdb re-called the 5' RACE reads, giving one row per CDR3 protein. The top ten clones hold over 3% of a sample with 43,000 or so distinct CDR3 sequences, 4% of them seen once. The sequencing input was whole blood. The receptors originated from an adult who was a healthcare worker with PCR-confirmed SARS-CoV-2 infection or an uninfected control (not recorded which).

This chain links TRBV5-8 with TRBJ2-7, with D unclear. The V gene lost 4 bases and the J gene lost 2 bases, with 4 bases spanning the gap. Germline V gene data show CDR1 as SGHTS and CDR2 as YDEGEE. The CDR3 covers 11 residues. CDR3 loop: CASSRAYEQYF. CDR3 DNA: TGTGCCAGCAGCCGGGCCTACGAGCAGTACTTC.

This clonotype was seen many times. The rearrangement links TRBV14 to TRBJ1-6; 8 bases align to TRBD1. The trim removed 0 bases at V and 8 bases at J, leaving 18 bases unmatched. CDR3 length: 20 amino acids. Per germline, CDR1 SGHDN and CDR2 FVKESK. DNA of the CDR3: TGTGCCAGCAGCCAAGACTCCGGGGCAGGGGGCTTGATAAGGGATTCACCCCTCCACTTT. Its translation: CASSQDSGAGGLIRDSPLHF.

The chain couples TRBV3-1 to TRBJ2-3; 10 bases are shared with TRBD2. The CDR3 length is 18 residues. V dropped 4 bases and J dropped 2; count of bases not matched to a gene: 12. Per germline, CDR1 LGHDT and CDR2 YNNKEL (reference sequence). CDR3 in amino acids: CASSPRRLLAGVTDTQYF. CDR3 in DNA: TGTGCCAGCAGCCCCCGGAGACTTCTAGCGGGGGTCACAGATACGCAGTATTTT.

This clonotype was seen ten or more times. V is TRBV5-1 and J is TRBJ2-1; D gene ambiguous. The CDR3 covers 12 residues. Germline CDR1 reads SGHRS; CDR2 reads YFSETQ. Trimming cost V 0 bases and J 10 bases, with 8 bases left between them. The CDR3 protein is CASSLALVEQFF. CDR3 in DNA: TGCGCCAGCAGCTTGGCTTTAGTCGAGCAGTTCTTC.

This clonotype was picked up a small number of times. This sequence joins TRBV20-1 and TRBJ2-7; unclear D gene. Germline CDR1 and CDR2: DFQATT and SNEGSKA (reference sequence). The V end lost 2 bases, the J end lost 0 bases, and 20 bases lay between the germline ends. There are 17 residues in the CDR3. The CDR3 loop is CSARPPRGRPDSYEQYF. DNA of the CDR3: TGCAGTGCTAGACCGCCCCGCGGCAGACCAGACTCCTACGAGCAGTACTTC.

In its sample, this clonotype was seen a few times. The chain joins TRBV30 to TRBJ2-7; D ambiguous. The CDR3 runs to 14 residues. CDR1 GTSNPN and CDR2 SVGIG come from the germline V gene (reference sequence). With 4 bases removed from V and 7 bases from J, the gap between germline ends came to 20 bases. The CDR3 is CAWTLPLLVGEQYF. In DNA form, the CDR3 reads TGTGCCTGGACCTTACCCCTCCTAGTTGGGGAGCAGTACTTC.

This clonotype was detected many times. The chain combines TRBV12-3 or TRBV12-4 with TRBJ2-3, with D hard to call. The CDR3 sequence is 11 residues long. The V end was cut by 6 bases, the J end by 8 bases, with 9 bases between. The DNA for the CDR3 is TGTGCCAGCAGGGGTCCGGGTACGCAGTATTTT. Translated: CASRGPGTQYF.

At least ten counts were recorded for this clonotype. The chain recombines TRBV7-6 with TRBJ2-7; TRBD2 is a possible D gene (6 bases). The CDR3 runs 15 residues. Between the trimmed V and J ends, which lost 5 bases and 3 bases, there was a span of 17 bases. The germline V gene has CDR1 SGHVS and CDR2 FNYEAQ. The CDR3 sequence is CASSREGRPFYEQYF. CDR3 nucleotides: TGTGCCAGCAGCCGCGAGGGGAGGCCCTTCTACGAGCAGTACTTC.

CDR3 in amino acids: CASSQVGMGQTSPGELFF. The CDR3 region has the DNA TGCGCCAGCAGCCAAGTGGGGATGGGCCAGACCAGCCCCGGGGAGCTGTTTTTT. The rearrangement joins TRBV4-1 to TRBJ2-2; no clear D. Trimming took 1 base from V and 6 from J, leaving 21 bases between them. The CDR3 runs to 18 residues. From germline, CDR1 is MGHRA and CDR2 YSYEKL.

This clonotype was detected many times. V gene TRBV4-1 combines with J gene TRBJ2-3; D unclear. Germline CDR1 and CDR2: MGHRA and YSYEKL. Trimming took off 1 base at V and 6 bases at J, with 5 bases between the two ends. The CDR3 length is 12 residues. CDR3 amino acids: CASSQGMDTQYF. The CDR3 DNA follows: TGCGCCAGCAGCCAAGGAATGGATACGCAGTATTTT.

The table lists this clonotype with many counts. The chain has TRBV25-1 and TRBJ2-7; TRBD1 might be the D (6 bases). This CDR3 contains 15 residues. V was pared by 5 bases and J by 2 bases, with 16 bases between. CDR1 MGHDK and CDR2 SYGVNS come from the germline V gene. CDR3: CASSKTGRGTYEQYF. The CDR3 DNA reads as TGTGCCAGCAGTAAAACAGGGCGAGGAACCTACGAGCAGTACTTC.

This clonotype was detected a few times. The chain has TRBV11-2 and TRBJ2-7, with a weak D call TRBD2 (6 bases). Germline assignment: CDR1 SGHAT and CDR2 FQNNGV. The ends were cut back, 1 base at V and 4 bases at J, with 32 bases in the middle. The CDR3 covers 21 residues. This CDR3 reads CASSLVAHPRLSSASAYEQYF. In DNA form, the CDR3 reads TGTGCCAGCAGCTTAGTAGCACACCCCCGGCTAAGCAGCGCTAGCGCGTACGAGCAGTACTTC. The variable domain in full, completed from reference TRBV11-2 and TRBJ2-7, reads EAGVAQSPRYKIIEKRQSVAFWCNPISGHATLYWYQQILGQGPKLLIQFQNNGVVDDSQLPKDRFSAERLKGVDSTLKIQPAKLEDSAVYLCASSLVAHPRLSSASAYEQYFGPGTRLTVT.

This clonotype was observed many times. CDR3 bases: TGTGCCACCAGTGACCCGGCTAGAGGCTACAATGAGCAGTTCTTC. The encoded protein is CATSDPARGYNEQFF. The rearrangement joins TRBV24-1 to TRBJ2-1; D is unresolved. The germline CDR1 and CDR2 sequences are KGHDR and SFDVKD. There are 15 residues in the CDR3. V was cut by 4 bases and J by 3 bases, with 12 bases left in between.

This clonotype was seen at least ten times. This chain links TRBV12-2 with TRBJ1-3; the table calls TRBD1, which could not be checked here. TRBV12-2 is flagged as a pseudogene. The CDR3 runs to 19 residues. CDR3 loop: CASRLETGGLGDAGNTIYF. CDR3 nucleotide sequence: TGTGCAAGTCGCTTAGAGACAGGGGGGCTCGGTGATGCTGGAAACACCATATATTTT.

This clonotype was picked up many times. The V call is TRBV12-3 or TRBV12-4, the J call TRBJ2-6; no reliable D call. The CDR3 runs to 16 residues. V was clipped by 1 base and J by 2 bases, with 9 bases between them. CDR3 sequence: CASSLGRETGANVLTF. The CDR3 bases are TGTGCCAGCAGTTTAGGGAGAGAGACTGGGGCCAACGTCCTGACTTTC.

This clonotype was detected many times. The V and J genes are TRBV6-1 and TRBJ2-7; 9 bases are a match to TRBD1. Germline CDR1 MNHNS, CDR2 SASEGT. V shed 3 bases and J 3 bases; nucleotides not matched to a gene: 12. The CDR3 contains 17 residues. CDR3 region: CASSDATDRGGDYEQYF. Here the CDR3 DNA reads TGTGCCAGCAGTGATGCGACGGACAGGGGTGGGGACTACGAGCAGTACTTC.

This clonotype was seen many times. The chain has TRBV7-8 and TRBJ1-4; no reliable D call. Germline V CDR1 and CDR2: SGHVS, FQNEAQ. The ends were cut back, 0 bases at V and 6 bases at J, with 11 bases in the middle. The CDR3 sequence is 15 residues long. CDR3 DNA sequence: TGTGCCAGCAGCTTAGCGGCTCGTGGGGATGAAAAACTGTTTTTT. Translation gives CASSLAARGDEKLFF.

Many counts were recorded for this clonotype. The J gene is TRBJ1-5, the V gene TRBV20-1; D perhaps matches TRBD1 (5 bases). The CDR3 is 14 amino acids. Trimming shortened V by 0 bases and J by 2 bases, and 8 bases separated the two germline ends. Germline-derived CDR1 and CDR2 are DFQATT and SNEGSKA (reference sequence). CDR3: CSAREGVGNQPQHF. The CDR3 nucleotides are TGCAGTGCTAGAGAGGGGGTGGGCAATCAGCCCCAGCATTTT.